This passage covers 9 T cell receptor beta chains from one sample sequenced in a study of patients and donors after allogeneic stem cell transplantation (dated by TCRdb to the early 2020s). Receptors were amplified or captured by RT-PCR. The run used a NextSeq 550. TCRdb redid the processing of the public reads, applying fastp at Q25 and MiXCR, and retained in-frame beta chains. A single entry per CDR3 protein holds the most common genes and DNA from its merged rows. The table for this sample lists fewer than 500,000 distinct CDR3 sequences; roughly 17% of them were counted only once. The top ten clones comprise 6.5% to 7.5% of the sample. Sequencing was carried out using blood, either unsorted or a sorted T cell fraction (not recorded which). Receptor source: a human donor who was either an allogeneic HSCT recipient or a stem cell or donor lymphocyte infusion donor (not recorded which). It is not recorded whose cells these are; they may come from a transplant donor.

The chain links TRBV6-1 to TRBJ2-7, with TRBD2 identical over 11 bases. Germline trimming cut 5 bases from V and 3 bases from J; bases unmatched to any gene: 3. The CDR3 extends over 14 amino acids. Per the germline V gene, CDR1 is MNHNS and CDR2 is SASEGT. CDR3 loop: CASSPSGGLYEQYF. The CDR3 nucleotides read TGTGCCAGCAGTCCTAGCGGGGGGCTCTACGAGCAGTACTTC.

This clonotype was counted ten times or more. The chain is built from TRBV29-1 and TRBJ2-7; 13 positions match TRBD2. With V trimmed by 6 bases and J by 5 bases, 10 bases remained unmatched. The germline gives CDR1 SQVTM, CDR2 ANQGSEA. The CDR3 is 15 residues long. The CDR3 nucleotides read TGCAGCGTCGCCCCGGGACTAGCGGGAAGCCACGAGCAGTACTTC. Its translation: CSVAPGLAGSHEQYF.

Only a few counts were recorded for this clonotype. The rearrangement uses TRBV5-1 and TRBJ2-4; 9 positions agree with TRBD1. There are 14 residues in the CDR3. Per germline, CDR1 SGHRS and CDR2 YFSETQ. The V gene end was trimmed by 4 bases and the J gene end by 8 bases; junction bases not matched to a gene: 7. CDR3 sequence reads: CASSQGQGLDIQYF. In nucleotides, the CDR3 is TGCGCCAGCAGCCAGGGACAGGGACTGGACATTCAGTACTTC.

For the CDR3, the DNA is TGTGCCAGCAGATTGCAGGGGTTGAACTCTGGGGCCAACGTCCTGACTTTC. As protein: CASRLQGLNSGANVLTF. The chain combines TRBV6-2 or TRBV6-3 with TRBJ2-6; possible D gene TRBD1, 6 bases. The CDR3 extends over 17 amino acids. Germline V lookup: CDR1 MNHEY, CDR2 SVGEGT. The V and J ends lost 6 bases and 0 bases respectively, with 15 bases between them.

This clonotype appeared many times. The chain couples TRBV29-1 to TRBJ1-3; TRBD1 matches at 7 bases. CDR3 length: 13 residues. The junction had 4 bases not matched to a gene; V was cut back by 4 bases and J by 4 bases. Germline V lookup: CDR1 SQVTM, CDR2 ANQGSEA. Here the CDR3 DNA reads TGCAGCGTTGGAAGGGACAGCGGAAACACCATATATTTT. It is translated as CSVGRDSGNTIYF.

The CDR3 sequence is CASSLDVGGIGKTQYF. The DNA for the CDR3 is TGCGCCAGCAGCTTGGACGTAGGAGGGATTGGAAAGACCCAGTACTTC. V usage is TRBV5-1 and J usage is TRBJ2-5; tentatively, D is TRBD2 (6 bases). The CDR3 contains 16 residues. Trimming removed 0 bases from V and 6 bases from J, with 18 bases in between. CDR1 and CDR2 from the germline V gene are SGHRS and YFSETQ.

V gene TRBV11-2 combines with J gene TRBJ2-7, with D possibly matching TRBD1 (5 bases). V was clipped by 4 bases and J by 2 bases, with 21 bases between them. CDR1 and CDR2 from the germline V gene are SGHAT and FQNNGV. The CDR3 runs to 17 residues. The CDR3 DNA reads as TGTGCCAGCAGCTCACGTAGGGGAAACAGGTACCCCTACGAGCAGTACTTC. This encodes CASSSRRGNRYPYEQYF.

This clonotype has more than one count but fewer than ten. The chain couples TRBV12-3 or TRBV12-4 to TRBJ2-2; possibly TRBD1 or TRBD2 for D (7 bases each). The CDR3 consists of 15 residues. Between the trimmed V and J ends, which lost 2 bases and 5 bases, there was a span of 12 bases. Here the CDR3 DNA reads TGTGCCAGCAGTTTACAGGGGGGGGTGACCGGGGAGCTGTTTTTT. Translation gives CASSLQGGVTGELFF.

This clonotype was picked up a small number of times. The V call is TRBV5-1, the J call TRBJ2-5; 13 bases fit TRBD2. There are 17 residues in the CDR3. CDR1 is SGHRS, CDR2 YFSETQ, per germline. V shed 3 bases and J 2 bases; nucleotides not matched to a gene: 7. The CDR3 DNA reads as TGCGCCAGCAGCTCGGGACTAGCGGGGCCAATACAAGAGACCCAGTACTTC. Translating gives CASSSGLAGPIQETQYF.